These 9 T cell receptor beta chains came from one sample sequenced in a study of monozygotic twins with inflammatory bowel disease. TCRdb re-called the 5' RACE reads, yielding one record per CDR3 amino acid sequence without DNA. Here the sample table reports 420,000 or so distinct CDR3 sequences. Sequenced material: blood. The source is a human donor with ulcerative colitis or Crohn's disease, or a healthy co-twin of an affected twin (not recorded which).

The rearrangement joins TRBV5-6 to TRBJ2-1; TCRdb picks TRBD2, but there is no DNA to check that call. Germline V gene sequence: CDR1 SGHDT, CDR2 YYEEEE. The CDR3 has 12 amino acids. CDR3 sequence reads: CASSAGNNEQFF.

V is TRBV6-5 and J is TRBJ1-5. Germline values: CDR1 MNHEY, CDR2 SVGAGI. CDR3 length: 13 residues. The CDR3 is CASRQGWAQPQHF.

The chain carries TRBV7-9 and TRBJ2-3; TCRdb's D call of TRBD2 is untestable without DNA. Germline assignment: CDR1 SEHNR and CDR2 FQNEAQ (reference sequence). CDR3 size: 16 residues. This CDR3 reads CASSSLLAGSTDTQYF. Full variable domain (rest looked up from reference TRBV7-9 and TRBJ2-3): DTGVSQNPRHKITKRGQNVTFRCDPISEHNRLYWYRQTLGQGPEFLTYFQNEAQLEKSRLLSDRFSAERPKGSFSTLEIQRTEQGDSAMYLCASSSLLAGSTDTQYFGPGTRLTVL.

The CDR3 protein is CASSLASGGNNEQFF. The V gene is TRBV7-2, the J gene TRBJ2-1; the D gene TCRdb calls, TRBD1, cannot be checked with no DNA. The CDR3 has 15 amino acids. Germline CDR1 and CDR2: SGHTA and FQGNSA.

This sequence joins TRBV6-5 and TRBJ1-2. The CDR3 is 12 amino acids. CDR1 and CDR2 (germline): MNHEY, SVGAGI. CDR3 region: CASSSSSLGYTF.

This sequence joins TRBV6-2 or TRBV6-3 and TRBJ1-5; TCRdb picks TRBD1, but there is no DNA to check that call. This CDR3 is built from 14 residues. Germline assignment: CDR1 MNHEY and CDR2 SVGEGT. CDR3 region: CASRNGGNNQPQHF.

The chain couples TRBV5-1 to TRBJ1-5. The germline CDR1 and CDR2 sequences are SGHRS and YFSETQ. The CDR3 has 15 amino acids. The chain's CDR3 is CASSLAGSSSQPQHF.

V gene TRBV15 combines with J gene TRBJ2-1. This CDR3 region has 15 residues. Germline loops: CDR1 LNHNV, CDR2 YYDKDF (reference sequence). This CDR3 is CATSRQPRSYNEQFF.

CDR3 amino acids: CATLFGGAYGYTF. The chain carries TRBV10-3 and TRBJ1-2; TCRdb reports TRBD1, a call that lacks DNA to check it against. This CDR3 region has 13 residues. Germline V CDR1 and CDR2: ENHRY, SYGVKD.